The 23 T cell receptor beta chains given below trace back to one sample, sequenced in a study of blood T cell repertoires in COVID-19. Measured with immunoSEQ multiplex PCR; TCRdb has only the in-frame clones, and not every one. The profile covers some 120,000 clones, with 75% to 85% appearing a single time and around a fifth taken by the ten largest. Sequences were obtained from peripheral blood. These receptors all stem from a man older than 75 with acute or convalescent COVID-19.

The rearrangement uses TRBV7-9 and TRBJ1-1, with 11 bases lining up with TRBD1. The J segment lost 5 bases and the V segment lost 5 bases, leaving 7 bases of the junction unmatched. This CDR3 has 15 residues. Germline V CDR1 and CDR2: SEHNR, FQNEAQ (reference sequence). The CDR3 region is CASSPRTGGVTEAFF. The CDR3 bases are TGTGCCAGCAGCCCCCGGACAGGGGGCGTTACTGAAGCTTTCTTT. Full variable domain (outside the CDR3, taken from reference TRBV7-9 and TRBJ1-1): DTGVSQNPRHKITKRGQNVTFRCDPISEHNRLYWYRQTLGQGPEFLTYFQNEAQLEKSRLLSDRFSAERPKGSFSTLEIQRTEQGDSAMYLCASSPRTGGVTEAFFGQGTRLTVV.

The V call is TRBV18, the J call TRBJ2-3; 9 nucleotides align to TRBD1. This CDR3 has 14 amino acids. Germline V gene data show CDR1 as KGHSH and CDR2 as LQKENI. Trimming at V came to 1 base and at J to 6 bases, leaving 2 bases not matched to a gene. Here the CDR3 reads CASSPHRGPDTQYF. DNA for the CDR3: TGTGCCAGCTCACCACACAGGGGGCCGGATACGCAGTATTTT.

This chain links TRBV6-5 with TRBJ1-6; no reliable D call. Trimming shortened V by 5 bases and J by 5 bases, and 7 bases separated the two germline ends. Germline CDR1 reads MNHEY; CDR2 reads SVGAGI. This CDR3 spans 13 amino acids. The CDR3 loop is CASSPGHNSPLHF. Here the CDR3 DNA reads TGTGCCAGCAGTCCGGGTCATAATTCACCCCTCCACTTT.

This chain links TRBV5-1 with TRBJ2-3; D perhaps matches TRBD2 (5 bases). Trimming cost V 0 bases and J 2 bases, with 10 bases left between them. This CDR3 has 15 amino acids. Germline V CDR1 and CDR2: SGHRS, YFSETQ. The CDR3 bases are TGCGCCAGCAGCTTGGTTGAGGGATCCACAGATACGCAGTATTTT. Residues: CASSLVEGSTDTQYF.

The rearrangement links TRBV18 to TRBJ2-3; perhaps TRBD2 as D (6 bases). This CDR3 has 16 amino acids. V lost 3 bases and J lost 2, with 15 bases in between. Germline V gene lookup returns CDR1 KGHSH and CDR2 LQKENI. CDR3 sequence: CASSPRGGMNTDTQYF. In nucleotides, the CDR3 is TGTGCCAGCTCACCGCGCGGAGGGATGAACACAGATACGCAGTATTTT.

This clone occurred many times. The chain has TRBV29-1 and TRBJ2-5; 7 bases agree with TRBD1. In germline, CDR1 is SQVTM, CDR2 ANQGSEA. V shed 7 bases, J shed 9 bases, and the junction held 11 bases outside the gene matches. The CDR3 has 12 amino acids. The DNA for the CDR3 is TGCAGCGCCGGGACAGTAGCCTCGGCCCAGTACTTC. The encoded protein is CSAGTVASAQYF.

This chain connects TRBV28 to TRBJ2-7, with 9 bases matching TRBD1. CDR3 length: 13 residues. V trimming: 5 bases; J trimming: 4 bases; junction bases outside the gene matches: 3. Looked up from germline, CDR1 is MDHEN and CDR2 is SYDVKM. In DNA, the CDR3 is TGTGCCAGCAGTCCGGACAGGGGTTACGAGCAGTACTTC. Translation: CASSPDRGYEQYF.

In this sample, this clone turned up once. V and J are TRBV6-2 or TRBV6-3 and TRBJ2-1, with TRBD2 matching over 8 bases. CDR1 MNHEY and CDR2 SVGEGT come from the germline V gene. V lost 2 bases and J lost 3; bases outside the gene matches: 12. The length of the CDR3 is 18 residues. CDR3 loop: CASSYVSGGARFYNEQFF. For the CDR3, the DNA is TGTGCCAGCAGTTACGTGAGCGGGGGCGCCCGATTCTACAATGAGCAGTTCTTC.

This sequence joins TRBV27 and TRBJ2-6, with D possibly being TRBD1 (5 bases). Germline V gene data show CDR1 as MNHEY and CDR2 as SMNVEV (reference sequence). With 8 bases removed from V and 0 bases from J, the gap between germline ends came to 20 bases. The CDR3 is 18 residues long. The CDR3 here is CASLSTALRTSGANVLTF. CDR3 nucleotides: TGTGCCAGCCTTTCGACAGCCCTAAGGACCTCTGGGGCCAACGTCCTGACTTTC.

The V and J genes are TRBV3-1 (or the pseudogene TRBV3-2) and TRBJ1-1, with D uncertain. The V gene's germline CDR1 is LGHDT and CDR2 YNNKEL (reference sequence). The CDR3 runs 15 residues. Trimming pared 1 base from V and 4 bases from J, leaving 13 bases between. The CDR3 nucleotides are TGTGCCAGCAGCCAAGTTTCGTCCAGGCCCACTGAAGCTTTCTTT. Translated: CASSQVSSRPTEAFF.

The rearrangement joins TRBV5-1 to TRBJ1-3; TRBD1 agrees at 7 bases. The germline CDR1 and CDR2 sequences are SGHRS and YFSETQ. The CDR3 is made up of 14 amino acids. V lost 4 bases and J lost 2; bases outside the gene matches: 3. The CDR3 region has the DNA TGCGCCAGCAGCCATGACAGGGCTGGAAACACCATATATTTT. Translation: CASSHDRAGNTIYF.

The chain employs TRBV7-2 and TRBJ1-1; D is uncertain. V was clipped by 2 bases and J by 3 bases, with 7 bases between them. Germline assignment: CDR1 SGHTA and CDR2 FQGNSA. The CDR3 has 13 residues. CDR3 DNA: TGTGCCAGCAGCTTAATTTCAGACACTGAAGCTTTCTTT. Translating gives CASSLISDTEAFF.

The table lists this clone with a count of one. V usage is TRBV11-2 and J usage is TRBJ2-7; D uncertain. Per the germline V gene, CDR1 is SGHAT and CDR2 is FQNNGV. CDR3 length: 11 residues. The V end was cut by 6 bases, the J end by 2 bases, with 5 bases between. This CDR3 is CASSQAYEQYF. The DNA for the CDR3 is TGTGCCAGCAGTCAGGCCTACGAGCAGTACTTC.

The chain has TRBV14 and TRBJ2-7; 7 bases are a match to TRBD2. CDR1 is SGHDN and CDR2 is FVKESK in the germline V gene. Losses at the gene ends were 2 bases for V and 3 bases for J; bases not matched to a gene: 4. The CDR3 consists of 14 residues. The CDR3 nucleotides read TGTGCCAGCAGCCAATCTGGGGGGGTCTACGAGCAGTACTTC. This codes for CASSQSGGVYEQYF.

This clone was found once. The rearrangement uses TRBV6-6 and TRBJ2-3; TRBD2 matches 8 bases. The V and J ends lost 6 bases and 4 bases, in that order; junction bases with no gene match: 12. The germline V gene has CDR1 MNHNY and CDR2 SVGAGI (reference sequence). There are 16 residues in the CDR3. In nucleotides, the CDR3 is TGTGCCAGCAGGCCCTTAGCGGGGCGTCAGTCAGATACGCAGTATTTT. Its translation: CASRPLAGRQSDTQYF.

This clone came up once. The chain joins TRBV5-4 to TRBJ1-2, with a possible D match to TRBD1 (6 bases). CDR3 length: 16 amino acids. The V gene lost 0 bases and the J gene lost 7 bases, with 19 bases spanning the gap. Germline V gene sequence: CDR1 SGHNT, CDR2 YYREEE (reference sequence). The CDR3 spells CASSLGSTGPQGGYTF. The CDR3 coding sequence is TGTGCCAGCAGCTTGGGTTCGACAGGTCCCCAGGGTGGCTACACCTTC.

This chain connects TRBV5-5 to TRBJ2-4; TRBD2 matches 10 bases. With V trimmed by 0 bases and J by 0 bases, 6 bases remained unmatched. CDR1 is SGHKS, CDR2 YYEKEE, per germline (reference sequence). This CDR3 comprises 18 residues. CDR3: CASSLVASGGLAKNIQYF. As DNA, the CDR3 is TGTGCCAGCAGCTTGGTGGCTAGCGGGGGACTAGCCAAAAACATTCAGTACTTC.

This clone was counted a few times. DNA for the CDR3: TGTGCCAGCAGCGCCGGTGTCTCTGGGGCCAACGTCCTGACTTTC. Translating gives CASSAGVSGANVLTF. The chain couples TRBV7-3 to TRBJ2-6; D not resolved. This CDR3 comprises 15 residues. V lost 5 bases to trimming and J lost 0 bases, with 8 bases between them. CDR1 SGHTA and CDR2 FQGTGA come from the germline V gene.

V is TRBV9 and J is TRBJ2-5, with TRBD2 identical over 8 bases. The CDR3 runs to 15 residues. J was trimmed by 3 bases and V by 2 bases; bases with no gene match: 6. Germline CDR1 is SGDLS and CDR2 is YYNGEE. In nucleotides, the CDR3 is TGTGCCAGCAGCGTTTCGTCGGGGGGGAAAGAGACCCAGTACTTC. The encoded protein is CASSVSSGGKETQYF.

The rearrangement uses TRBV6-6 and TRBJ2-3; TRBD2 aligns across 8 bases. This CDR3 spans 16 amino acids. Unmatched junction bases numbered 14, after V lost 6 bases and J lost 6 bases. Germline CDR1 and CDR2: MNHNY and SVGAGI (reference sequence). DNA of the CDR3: TGTGCCAGCAGCTCCACCCAGCGGGGGTCAAGCGATACGCAGTATTTT. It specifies CASSSTQRGSSDTQYF.

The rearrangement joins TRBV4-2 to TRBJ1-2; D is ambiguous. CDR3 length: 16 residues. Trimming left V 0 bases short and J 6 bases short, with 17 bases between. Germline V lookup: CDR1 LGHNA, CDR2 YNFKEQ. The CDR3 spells CASSQEVNGAVNGYTF. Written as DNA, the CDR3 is TGTGCCAGCAGCCAAGAAGTGAACGGAGCGGTAAATGGCTACACCTTC.

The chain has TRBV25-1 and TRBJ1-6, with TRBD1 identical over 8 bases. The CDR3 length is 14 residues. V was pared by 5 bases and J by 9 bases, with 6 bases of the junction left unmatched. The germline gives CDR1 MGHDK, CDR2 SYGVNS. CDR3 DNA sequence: TGTGCCAGCAGTTGGACAGGGTTAACTTCACCCCTCCACTTT. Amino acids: CASSWTGLTSPLHF.

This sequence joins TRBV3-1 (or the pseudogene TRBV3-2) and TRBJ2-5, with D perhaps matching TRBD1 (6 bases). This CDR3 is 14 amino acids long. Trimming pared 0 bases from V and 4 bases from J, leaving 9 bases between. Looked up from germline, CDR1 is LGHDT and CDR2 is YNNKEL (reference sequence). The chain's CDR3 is CASSQEARGETQYF. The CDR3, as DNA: TGTGCCAGCAGCCAAGAGGCCAGGGGAGAGACCCAGTACTTC.